These 32 T cell receptor beta chains share one sample of origin, sequenced in a study. Generated by immunoSEQ multiplex PCR, the TCRdb table keeps only in-frame clones and is missing some. Here the sample spans 60,000 to 75,000 clones, 80% to 95% being singletons. Source material: PBMCs. The receptor set was obtained from a man in his forties with rheumatoid arthritis.

The chain couples TRBV19 to TRBJ1-1; no definite D call. Trimming shortened V by 5 bases and J by 0 bases, and 10 bases separated the two germline ends. Germline lookup yields CDR1 LNHDA and CDR2 SQIVND (reference sequence). The CDR3 contains 14 residues. This chain's CDR3 is CASSLQSMNTEAFF. CDR3 in DNA: TGTGCCAGTAGTCTACAGAGCATGAACACTGAAGCTTTCTTT.

J is TRBJ2-6 and V is TRBV27, with no clear D. The CDR3 runs 16 residues. The V and J ends lost 6 bases and 0 bases respectively, with 12 bases between them. Germline CDR1 and CDR2: MNHEY and SMNVEV (reference sequence). CDR3 DNA: TGTGCCAGCAGAAACCTCATAAGCTCTGGGGCCAACGTCCTGACTTTC. Translated, it gives CASRNLISSGANVLTF.

V is TRBV19 and J is TRBJ2-7, with 11 bases aligning to TRBD2. The trim removed 7 bases at V and 1 base at J, leaving 3 bases unmatched. Germline lookup yields CDR1 LNHDA and CDR2 SQIVND (reference sequence). This CDR3 spans 14 amino acids. CDR3 bases: TGTGCCAGTACCTTAGCGGGAGGGTCCTACGAGCAGTACTTC. It yields the protein CASTLAGGSYEQYF.

CDR3 region: CASSLQGKNSPLHF. CDR3 nucleotide sequence: TGTGCCAGCAGCTTGCAGGGGAAGAATTCACCCCTCCACTTT. The chain has TRBV7-2 and TRBJ1-6; D is possibly TRBD1 (6 bases). V was shortened by 3 bases and J by 7 bases, with 10 bases between the two germline ends. Germline CDR1 and CDR2: SGHTA and FQGNSA. This CDR3 has 14 amino acids.

The CDR3 nucleotides read TGTGCTAGTGGTTTGATACAGGGCTACACCGGGGAGCTGTTTTTT. Translating gives CASGLIQGYTGELFF. The chain combines TRBV12-5 with TRBJ2-2; D is perhaps TRBD1 (6 bases). This CDR3 has 15 residues. The germline gives CDR1 LGHNT, CDR2 FRNRAP. V lost 2 bases, J lost 3 bases, and 10 bases lay in between.

This clone was observed a handful of times. J is TRBJ2-1 and V is TRBV11-2; TRBD2 matches at 13 bases. The CDR3 is 16 residues long. The V and J ends lost 4 bases and 2 bases, in that order; junction bases with no gene match: 2. The germline gives CDR1 SGHAT, CDR2 FQNNGV. This chain's CDR3 is CASSSTSGGTYNEQFF. Here the CDR3 DNA reads TGTGCCAGCAGCTCGACTAGCGGGGGGACCTACAATGAGCAGTTCTTC.

The J gene is TRBJ2-7, the V gene TRBV2, with D possibly matching TRBD1 (5 bases). The germline CDR1 and CDR2 sequences are SNHLY and FYNNEI. CDR3 size: 15 residues. V gave up 1 base and J gave up 2 bases, with 12 bases separating them. The CDR3 bases are TGTGCCAGCAGTGAAGATTTGTACAGGACCTACGAGCAGTACTTC. Its protein is CASSEDLYRTYEQYF.

The chain recombines TRBV7-2 with TRBJ2-2; 9 bases are shared with TRBD2. Unmatched junction bases numbered 7, after V lost 2 bases and J lost 6 bases. Germline CDR1 SGHTA, CDR2 FQGNSA. CDR3 length: 16 residues. The CDR3 here is CASSLSAGGLAGELFF. CDR3 nucleotides: TGTGCCAGCAGCTTATCTGCGGGGGGGTTGGCCGGGGAGCTGTTTTTT.

This chain connects TRBV7-3 to TRBJ2-5; no definite D call. The germline V gene encodes CDR1 SGHTA and CDR2 FQGTGA. Between the trimmed V and J ends, which lost 1 base and 2 bases, there was a span of 5 bases. The CDR3 contains 13 residues. In DNA, the CDR3 is TGTGCCAGCAGCTTAAACCCACAAGAGACCCAGTACTTC. As protein: CASSLNPQETQYF.

The chain links TRBV9 to TRBJ2-1, with TRBD1 identical over 10 bases. Per the germline V gene, CDR1 is SGDLS and CDR2 is YYNGEE. J lost 4 bases, V lost 4 bases, and 8 bases had no gene match. The CDR3 runs to 16 residues. CDR3 in amino acids: CASSRSGQGGYNEQFF. CDR3 coding DNA: TGTGCCAGCAGCCGAAGTGGACAGGGGGGTTACAATGAGCAGTTCTTC.

The chain employs TRBV7-9 and TRBJ2-7, with 10 bases aligning to TRBD2. The germline gives CDR1 SEHNR, CDR2 FQNEAQ (reference sequence). V lost 0 bases, J lost 0 bases, and 5 bases stayed unmatched. The CDR3 sequence is 17 residues long. This chain's CDR3 is CASSLASGLAHSYEQYF. The CDR3 DNA reads as TGTGCCAGCAGCTTAGCGTCGGGACTAGCGCACTCCTACGAGCAGTACTTC.

This clone turned up a few times. The V gene is TRBV28, the J gene TRBJ1-5, with a tentative D call TRBD1 (6 bases). Trimming shortened V by 6 bases and J by 0 bases, and 18 bases separated the two germline ends. This CDR3 spans 17 amino acids. CDR1 and CDR2 from the germline V gene are MDHEN and SYDVKM. This CDR3 is CASSPEGGEYSNQPQHF. CDR3 DNA sequence: TGTGCCAGCAGCCCCGAGGGGGGCGAGTATAGCAATCAGCCCCAGCATTTT.

CDR3 DNA: TGTGCCAGCAGGCAGGGAGCCGTTGAGACCCAGTACTTC. This gives the protein CASRQGAVETQYF. J is TRBJ2-5 and V is TRBV13, with D perhaps given as TRBD1 or TRBD2 (5 bases each). Germline CDR1 is PRHDT and CDR2 is FYEKMQ (reference sequence). V lost 6 bases and J lost 5, with 13 bases in between. This CDR3 region has 13 residues.

This rearrangement joins TRBV28 to TRBJ2-2, with 11 bases identical to TRBD2. Per germline, CDR1 MDHEN and CDR2 SYDVKM. This CDR3 is built from 16 residues. V gave up 3 bases and J gave up 3 bases; unmatched junction bases: 3. CDR3 amino acids: CASSLRTSGYTGELFF. The CDR3 coding sequence is TGTGCCAGCAGTTTGCGGACTAGCGGGTACACCGGGGAGCTGTTTTTT. The whole variable domain, remainder taken from reference TRBV28 and TRBJ2-2, is DVKVTQSSRYLVKRTGEKVFLECVQDMDHENMFWYRQDPGLGLRLIYFSYDVKMKEKGDIPEGYSVSREKKERFSLILESASTNQTSMYLCASSLRTSGYTGELFFGEGSRLTVL.

This chain connects TRBV7-9 to TRBJ1-5, with 7 bases fitting TRBD1. The V and J ends lost 1 base and 7 bases, in that order; junction bases with no gene match: 7. There are 15 residues in the CDR3. The germline V gene has CDR1 SEHNR and CDR2 FQNEAQ (reference sequence). DNA of the CDR3: TGTGCCAGCAGCTTAGAGCAGGGGGTAGGGCAGCCCCAGCATTTT. It specifies CASSLEQGVGQPQHF.

The gene calls are TRBV3-1 (or the pseudogene TRBV3-2) and TRBJ1-5; D remains unclear. CDR3 length: 13 residues. V lost 2 bases, J lost 5 bases, and 7 bases lay in between. Germline V gene sequence: CDR1 LGHDT, CDR2 YNNKEL (reference sequence). This chain's CDR3 is CASSQRVDQPQHF. As DNA, the CDR3 is TGTGCCAGCAGCCAAAGGGTAGATCAGCCCCAGCATTTT.

This chain connects TRBV6-5 to TRBJ2-2, with 8 bases lining up with TRBD1. From germline, CDR1 is MNHEY and CDR2 SVGAGI. V lost 5 bases, J lost 3 bases, and 5 bases stayed unmatched. The CDR3 has 15 amino acids. The CDR3 spells CASSPDRGDTGELFF. CDR3 DNA sequence: TGTGCCAGCAGTCCTGACAGGGGTGACACCGGGGAGCTGTTTTTT.

The chain recombines TRBV7-9 with TRBJ2-1, with 10 positions matching TRBD1. With 5 bases clipped from V and 9 bases from J, the junction kept 7 bases outside the gene matches. CDR1 and CDR2 (germline): SEHNR, FQNEAQ (reference sequence). The CDR3 has 14 residues. CDR3 coding DNA: TGTGCCAGCAGCCCCCGGGACAGGGGAGTTGAGCAGTTCTTC. Translating gives CASSPRDRGVEQFF.

V and J are TRBV27 and TRBJ2-3, with D hard to call. Trimming left V 6 bases short and J 4 bases short, with 5 bases between. CDR1 and CDR2 (germline): MNHEY, SMNVEV (reference sequence). The CDR3 is 11 amino acids. CDR3 residues: CASRQADTQYF. CDR3 nucleotides: TGTGCCAGCAGACAAGCAGATACGCAGTATTTT.

This clone came up once. The chain uses TRBV11-1 and TRBJ1-6; 7 positions agree with TRBD1. Trimming removed 8 bases from V and 6 bases from J; junction bases left unmatched: 7. The CDR3 consists of 14 residues. Germline V gives CDR1 SGHAT, CDR2 FQDESV (reference sequence). The CDR3 DNA reads as TGTGCCAGCGCATACAGGGGTTCTAATTCACCCCTCCACTTT. Its protein is CASAYRGSNSPLHF.

The rearrangement uses TRBV19 and TRBJ1-2; D might be TRBD1 (6 bases). Trimming stripped 5 bases from V and 3 bases from J, with 10 bases between. Germline values: CDR1 LNHDA, CDR2 SQIVND (reference sequence). The CDR3 is 13 amino acids. The CDR3 loop reads CASSSRGHYGYTF. The DNA of the CDR3 is TGTGCCAGTAGTTCCCGGGGGCACTATGGCTACACCTTC.

V is TRBV5-1 and J is TRBJ2-3; 8 positions match TRBD1. Trimming took 3 bases from V and 6 from J; bases not matched to a gene: 6. From germline, CDR1 is SGHRS and CDR2 YFSETQ. The length of the CDR3 is 14 residues. CDR3 amino acids: CASSYGTGSDTQYF. Written as DNA, the CDR3 is TGCGCCAGCAGCTACGGGACAGGTTCGGATACGCAGTATTTT.

The chain carries TRBV6-5 and TRBJ2-7; possibly TRBD1 or TRBD2 for D (5 bases each). The V and J ends lost 6 bases and 3 bases respectively, with 18 bases between them. CDR3 size: 15 residues. Germline V gives CDR1 MNHEY, CDR2 SVGAGI. Written as DNA, the CDR3 is TGTGCCAGCAGGACCCGGGACGTAGCTGACTACGAGCAGTACTTC. As protein: CASRTRDVADYEQYF.

The chain couples TRBV7-2 to TRBJ1-2, with no clear D. This CDR3 comprises 11 residues. With 4 bases removed from V and 2 bases from J, the gap between germline ends came to 2 bases. Per germline, CDR1 SGHTA and CDR2 FQGNSA. This CDR3 reads CASSSNYGYTF. The CDR3 coding sequence is TGTGCCAGCAGCTCGAACTATGGCTACACCTTC.

The V call is TRBV6-4, the J call TRBJ2-2; D may be TRBD2 (6 bases). CDR3 length: 13 amino acids. V was trimmed by 10 bases and J by 3 bases, leaving 12 bases between them. Germline loops: CDR1 MRHNA, CDR2 SNTAGT. CDR3: CATRGSYTGELFF. In nucleotides, the CDR3 is TGTGCCACCCGGGGGTCATACACCGGGGAGCTGTTTTTT.

The chain carries TRBV28 and TRBJ2-6; 7 bases fit TRBD1. Germline values: CDR1 MDHEN, CDR2 SYDVKM. This CDR3 region has 17 residues. Germline trimming cut 3 bases from V and 0 bases from J; bases unmatched to any gene: 5. CDR3 DNA sequence: TGTGCCAGCAGTTTCTATAGGGACAGCTCTGGGGCCAACGTCCTGACTTTC. Translating it yields CASSFYRDSSGANVLTF.

This chain uses TRBV2 with TRBJ1-2, with D possibly being TRBD1 (5 bases). Trimming removed 4 bases from V and 8 bases from J, with 14 bases in between. Germline CDR1 and CDR2: SNHLY and FYNNEI. The CDR3 loop spans 13 amino acids. CDR3 sequence reads: CASSVGGVQGYTF. DNA of the CDR3: TGTGCCAGCAGTGTGGGGGGGGTTCAAGGCTACACCTTC.

The genes are TRBV5-1 and TRBJ1-1; TRBD1 matches 10 bases. After removal of 4 bases from V and 11 bases from J, the junction contained 8 bases not matched to a gene. The CDR3 totals 13 residues. CDR1 is SGHRS, CDR2 YFSETQ, per germline. The CDR3 is CASSPGDRGYAFF. The CDR3 DNA reads as TGCGCCAGCAGCCCGGGGGACAGGGGATATGCTTTCTTT.

This chain's CDR3 is CASSLEYVGGFNSPLHF. The CDR3 nucleotides read TGTGCCAGCAGCTTAGAGTACGTAGGGGGCTTTAATTCACCCCTCCACTTT. The chain combines TRBV11-2 with TRBJ1-6; 7 nucleotides match TRBD1. Germline V CDR1 and CDR2: SGHAT, FQNNGV. Trimming removed 0 bases from V and 6 bases from J; junction bases left unmatched: 8. CDR3 size: 17 residues.

The rearrangement joins TRBV6-2 or TRBV6-3 to TRBJ2-7; 14 bases fit TRBD2. This CDR3 is 16 amino acids long. V trimming: 4 bases; J trimming: 4 bases; junction bases outside the gene matches: 6. Germline assignment: CDR1 MNHEY and CDR2 SVGEGT. Here the CDR3 DNA reads TGTGCCAGCAGTTCGATGACTAGCGGGAGGGGATACGAGCAGTACTTC. Translation gives CASSSMTSGRGYEQYF.

The chain couples TRBV4-1 to TRBJ2-7; D possibly corresponds to TRBD1 (5 bases). The germline V and J ends were trimmed by 4 bases and 4 bases, with 20 bases remaining between them. The CDR3 consists of 16 residues. Germline V gene lookup returns CDR1 MGHRA and CDR2 YSYEKL. CDR3 nucleotides: TGCGCCAGCAGCCTTCTCCCCGGACACGCAAGATACGAGCAGTACTTC. It encodes CASSLLPGHARYEQYF.

The chain carries TRBV27 and TRBJ1-2; no definite D call. With 4 bases removed from V and 3 bases from J, the gap between germline ends came to 15 bases. CDR1 and CDR2 (germline): MNHEY, SMNVEV (reference sequence). The CDR3 is made up of 15 amino acids. Here the CDR3 reads CASSSDGRVDYGYTF. The CDR3 DNA is TGTGCCAGCAGTTCTGACGGTCGTGTAGACTATGGCTACACCTTC.